One T cell receptor (beta chain) is described in this entry. The data are from a study of blood T cell repertoires in COVID-19. Study as a whole: The United States, Italy and Spain provided the acute and convalescent COVID-19 samples. T cells, B-cell-depleted T cells, or PBMCs provided the cDNA or gDNA that served as material.

In the study's own analysis: The assay estimated nucleated cells by amplifying reference gene primers. Measured with immunoSEQ multiplex PCR; TCRdb has only the in-frame clones, and not every one. That table furnishes V, J and clone size, whereas the DNA furnished D and trimming. The sample yields roughly 120,000 clones, 82% seen once. CDR3 length: 12 residues. Trimming shortened V by 3 bases and J by 5 bases, and 7 bases separated the two germline ends. V usage is TRBV12-3 or TRBV12-4 and J usage is TRBJ1-2, with D tentatively TRBD1 (5 bases). What was sequenced was peripheral blood. The TCR originated in a man between 65 and 80 years old with active or convalescent COVID-19. The CDR3 sequence: CASSFAGYGYTF. CDR3 nucleotide sequence: TGTGCCAGCAGTTTCGCAGGGTATGGCTACACCTTC.